The next 10 T cell receptor beta chains were all read from a single sample in a study of low-dose radiotherapy and immunotherapy resistance in tumors. cDNA synthesis used a TRAV/TRBV-specific primer set for both chains. With a constant-region primer and a V-primer adapter, TCRs were subjected to 20 PCR cycles of amplification. One entry per CDR3 protein results from TCRdb running MiXCR on the reads. The top ten hold roughly 7% of the sample, which has tens of thousands of distinct CDR3 sequences, more than 25% seen once. The sample's time point: before trial treatment. The source material was PBMCs, sampled before treatment. These receptors were obtained from a male donor with rectosigmoid adenocarcinoma.

At least ten counts were recorded for this clonotype. CDR3 sequence reads: CSARGTGGGYGYTF. CDR3 DNA sequence: TGCAGTGCTAGGGGGACAGGGGGCGGGTATGGCTACACCTTC. The rearrangement uses TRBV20-1 and TRBJ1-2; 12 nucleotides line up with TRBD1. CDR1 and CDR2 (germline): DFQATT, SNEGSKA (reference sequence). There are 14 residues in the CDR3. The V and J ends lost 3 bases and 5 bases, in that order; junction bases with no gene match: 4.

Details on this clonotype: This likely traces to a read error, being one base from a far larger clone. V and J are TRBV3-1 and TRBJ2-7; no reliable D call. V was shortened by 0 bases and J by 7 bases, with 7 bases between the two germline ends. Germline V gene sequence: CDR1 LGHDT, CDR2 YNNKEL (reference sequence). This CDR3 spans 12 amino acids. The CDR3 here is CASSQDVGEQYF. The CDR3 DNA reads TGTGCCAGCAGCCAAGATGTGGGTGAGCAGTACTTC.

The chain links TRBV23-1 to TRBJ2-1; TRBD2 matches at 12 bases. TRBV23-1 is an ORF for which the function is uncertain. CDR3 length equals 19 residues. V was pared by 4 bases and J by 1 base, with 11 bases of the junction left unmatched. The CDR3 bases are TGCGCCAGCAGTCTGGCTAGCGGGGGGGGCCGTCGATCCTACAATGAGCAGTTCTTC. Its protein product is CASSLASGGGRRSYNEQFF.

This clonotype was recorded at least ten times. V and J are TRBV19 and TRBJ1-1; D possibly corresponds to TRBD1 (5 bases). In germline, CDR1 is LNHDA, CDR2 SQIVND (reference sequence). The CDR3 consists of 14 residues. The germline V and J ends were trimmed by 6 bases and 0 bases, with 11 bases remaining between them. CDR3 coding DNA: TGTGCCAGTAGCCGGGGGTCGGTGAACACTGAAGCTTTCTTT. Translation gives CASSRGSVNTEAFF. The complete variable domain, with remaining parts taken from reference TRBV19 and TRBJ1-1, reads DGGITQSPKYLFRKEGQNVTLSCEQNLNHDAMYWYRQDPGQGLRLIYYSQIVNDFQKGDIAEGYSVSREKKESFPLTVTSAQKNPTAFYLCASSRGSVNTEAFFGQGTRLTVV.

The V and J genes are TRBV28 and TRBJ2-3; D possibly corresponds to TRBD2 (6 bases). Germline V gene data show CDR1 as MDHEN and CDR2 as SYDVKM. The germline V and J ends were trimmed by 3 bases and 2 bases, with 12 bases remaining between them. The CDR3 loop spans 15 amino acids. CDR3 in DNA: TGTGCCAGCAGTTTTACGGGAGAACTCACAGATACGCAGTATTTT. Translated, it gives CASSFTGELTDTQYF.

This chain connects TRBV25-1 to TRBJ1-3; TRBD1 might be the D (6 bases). Germline CDR1 reads MGHDK; CDR2 reads SYGVNS. Trimming stripped 4 bases from V and 3 bases from J, with 13 bases between. This CDR3 contains 15 residues. The CDR3 region has the DNA TGTGCCAGCAGTGGGGGGCAGTGGATTGGAAACACCATATATTTT. Residues: CASSGGQWIGNTIYF.

This chain uses TRBV7-2 with TRBJ2-3; perhaps TRBD2 as D (5 bases). This CDR3 has 15 amino acids. CDR1 and CDR2 (germline): SGHTA, FQGNSA. The V gene lost 5 bases and the J gene lost 2 bases, with 14 bases spanning the gap. In nucleotides, the CDR3 is TGTGCCAGCAGCAAAGCGGTTACGAACACAGATACGCAGTATTTT. Its translation: CASSKAVTNTDTQYF.

In this sample, this clonotype turned up many times. In nucleotides, the CDR3 is TGTGCCAGCTATTACCGGGGGGGGGGGTCCTACGAGCAGTACTTC. Its protein is CASYYRGGGSYEQYF. The gene calls are TRBV28 and TRBJ2-7, with 8 bases fitting TRBD2. The germline gives CDR1 MDHEN, CDR2 SYDVKM. This CDR3 has 15 amino acids. With 8 bases clipped from V and 1 base from J, the junction kept 10 bases outside the gene matches.

This clonotype has a count of ten or more. The chain uses TRBV5-1 and TRBJ1-1; D is unclear. V was clipped by 1 base and J by 5 bases, with 9 bases between them. CDR1 and CDR2 from the germline V gene are SGHRS and YFSETQ. The CDR3 has 13 residues. The CDR3 coding sequence is TGCGCCAGCAGCTTGACAGAAAAGACTGAAGCTTTCTTT. This encodes CASSLTEKTEAFF.

In this sample, this clonotype turned up many times. For the CDR3, the DNA is TGTGCCAGCAGCATGGGGGGGTTGGATTCACCCCTCCACTTT. Translated: CASSMGGLDSPLHF. J is TRBJ1-6 and V is TRBV5-5, with D possibly being TRBD1 (5 bases). This CDR3 has 14 amino acids. Germline V gene sequence: CDR1 SGHKS, CDR2 YYEKEE (reference sequence). Deletions cut 4 bases from V and 8 bases from J, with 13 bases between.